This is a list of T cell receptor beta chains from one sample in a study of CD8+CD57+ T cells in acquired aplastic anemia. A single record per CDR3 protein comes from TCRdb applying MiXCR to the reads. The table has about 210,000 distinct CDR3 sequences, under 65% seen once. The sequenced sample consisted of sorted CD4+, CD8+, or CD8+CD57+ T cells (not recorded which) from PBMCs. Source of these receptors: a human donor in good health. CDR3s include the opening cysteine and the closing phenylalanine or tryptophan.

J: TRBJ2-3
V: TRBV20-1
CDR3: CSATGLADYNEQYF

J: TRBJ2-3
V: TRBV20-1
CDR3: CSARRGSGSTDTQYF

J: TRBJ2-1
V: TRBV11-2
CDR3: CASSLGRTYNEQFF

J: TRBJ1-2
V: TRBV12-3/TRBV12-4
CDR3: CASSLGTGGRNTF

J: TRBJ2-5
V: TRBV10-3
CDR3: CAISGWSGGETQYF

J: TRBJ2-7
V: TRBV10-2
CDR3: CAVGGQGWYEQYF

J: TRBJ1-2
V: TRBV9
CDR3: CASSATGYTF

J: TRBJ2-5
V: TRBV20-1
CDR3: CSAPHVTSRQETQYF

J: TRBJ1-3
V: TRBV5-1
CDR3: CASSLGAATGNTIYF

J: TRBJ1-1
V: TRBV20-1
CDR3: CSARVIGRGDTEAFF

J: TRBJ2-2
V: TRBV7-7
CDR3: CASSQSPISGELFF

J: TRBJ2-1
V: TRBV12-3/TRBV12-4
CDR3: CASTPLPTGGPAISYNEQFF

J: TRBJ2-1
V: TRBV20-1
CDR3: CSARDNEQFF

J: TRBJ1-1
V: TRBV7-2
CDR3: CASSLVWTGHTEAFF

J: TRBJ2-3
V: TRBV11-2
CDR3: CASSPQGGGGYTQYF

J: TRBJ1-1
V: TRBV10-3
CDR3: CAITGDLWTGAYTEAFF

J: TRBJ1-2
V: TRBV15
CDR3: CATSRDTGDYGYTF

J: TRBJ2-2
V: TRBV7-6
CDR3: CASLARQEFSGELFF

J: TRBJ2-3
V: TRBV24-1
CDR3: CATMGQTSTDTQYF

J: TRBJ2-1
V: TRBV29-1
CDR3: CSVDKATGEQFF

J: TRBJ1-6
V: TRBV15
CDR3: CATSNAGSLNSPLHF

J: TRBJ2-1
V: TRBV27
CDR3: CASSPTSRYNEQFF

J: TRBJ1-1
V: TRBV12-3/TRBV12-4
CDR3: CASSLVGVGPRTEAFF

J: TRBJ2-3
V: TRBV7-9
CDR3: CASSLSLAGVHNEQYF

J: TRBJ2-7
V: TRBV9
CDR3: CASNPQGGFGVEQYF

J: TRBJ2-5
V: TRBV19
CDR3: CASSADRRKETQYF

J: TRBJ2-5
V: TRBV5-5
CDR3: CASSFEGQGTQYF

J: TRBJ1-1
V: TRBV7-9
CDR3: CASSLGRRQTVNTEAFF

J: TRBJ1-1
V: TRBV2
CDR3: CASSEAVAGGPYNEAFF

J: TRBJ1-4
V: TRBV12-3/TRBV12-4
CDR3: CASSLEAERLFF

J: TRBJ2-1
V: TRBV3-1
CDR3: CASSQATEVPYNEQFF

J: .
V: TRBV5-6
CDR3: CASSLAGTPLEQYF

J: TRBJ1-2
V: TRBV9
CDR3: CASSVDRGGAVRGYTF

J: TRBJ1-5
V: TRBV20-1
CDR3: CSASPQGVSNQPQHF

J: TRBJ1-2
V: TRBV19
CDR3: CASSINRQYGYTF

J: TRBJ2-1
V: TRBV24-1
CDR3: CATSDEETGEQFF

J: TRBJ2-1
V: TRBV19
CDR3: CASSPGYNEQFF

J: TRBJ1-1
V: TRBV5-8
CDR3: CASSVGFRGGRTEAFF

J: TRBJ2-7
V: TRBV20-1
CDR3: CSASRPGQGAHEQYF

J: TRBJ2-7
V: TRBV20-1
CDR3: CSARGQDSSSYEQYF

J: TRBJ2-5
V: TRBV9
CDR3: CASSPQARETQYF

J: TRBJ2-1
V: TRBV29-1
CDR3: CSVEQPYARNEQFF

J: TRBJ2-3
V: TRBV7-9
CDR3: CASSLGGVTDTQYF